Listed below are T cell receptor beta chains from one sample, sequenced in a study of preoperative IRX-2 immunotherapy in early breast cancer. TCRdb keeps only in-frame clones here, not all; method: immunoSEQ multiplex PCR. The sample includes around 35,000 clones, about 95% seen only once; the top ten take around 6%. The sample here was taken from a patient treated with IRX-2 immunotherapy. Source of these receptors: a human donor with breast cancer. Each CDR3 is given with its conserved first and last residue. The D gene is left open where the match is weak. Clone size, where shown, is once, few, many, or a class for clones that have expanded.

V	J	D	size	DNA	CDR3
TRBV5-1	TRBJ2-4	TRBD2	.	TGCGCCAGCAGCTTGGAGGTTAGCGGGAGGGCCGGGGCCAAAAACATTCAGTACTTC	CASSLEVSGRAGAKNIQYF
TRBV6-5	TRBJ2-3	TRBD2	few	TGTGCCAGCAGGACTAGCGGGACTACAGATACGCAGTATTTT	CASRTSGTTDTQYF
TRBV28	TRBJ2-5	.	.	TGTGCCAGCAGTTGGGGGACCACTAGAATCCAAGAGACCCAGTACTTC	CASSWGTTRIQETQYF
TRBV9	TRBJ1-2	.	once	TGTGCCAGCAGCGCCGCTCCTCCCGGGAGCTATAACTATGGCTACACCTTC	CASSAAPPGSYNYGYTF
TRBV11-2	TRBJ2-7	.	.	TGTGCCAGCAGCCTTACTTACGAGCAGTACTTC	CASSLTYEQYF
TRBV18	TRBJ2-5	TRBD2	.	TGTGCCAGCTCACCCCTCCAGCGGGGGGCCCAAGAGACCCAGTACTTC	CASSPLQRGAQETQYF
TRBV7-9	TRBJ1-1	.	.	TGTGCCAGCAGCACAGGGAACACTGAAGCTTTCTTT	CASSTGNTEAFF
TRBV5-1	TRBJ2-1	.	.	TGCGCCAGCAGCTTGAACCTTCCCAATGAGCAGTTCTTC	CASSLNLPNEQFF
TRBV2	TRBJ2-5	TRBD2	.	TGTGCCAGTCTAGCGGGGGAGTTCCAAGAGACCCAGTACTTC	CASLAGEFQETQYF
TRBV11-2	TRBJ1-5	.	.	TGTGCCAGCAGCTTAGACCGGGGTGGCAATCAGCCCCAGCATTTT	CASSLDRGGNQPQHF
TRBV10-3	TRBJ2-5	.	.	TGTGCCATCAGTGAATCCAACGGGGTGGAGACCCAGTACTTC	CAISESNGVETQYF
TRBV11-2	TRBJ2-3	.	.	TGTGCCAGCAGCTTAGATTCCAGGGGAAATTCAGATACGCAGTATTTT	CASSLDSRGNSDTQYF
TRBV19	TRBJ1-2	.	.	TGTGCCAGTAGTATTTTTGGGCAGGCCGGCTACACCTTC	CASSIFGQAGYTF
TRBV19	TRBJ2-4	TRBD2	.	TGTGCCAGTAGAAGCGGGGGCCTAGCCAAAAACATTCAGTACTTC	CASRSGGLAKNIQYF
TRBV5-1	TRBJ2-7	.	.	TGCGCCAGCCAAAGGGGCTACGAGCAGTACTTC	CASQRGYEQYF
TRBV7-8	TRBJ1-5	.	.	TGTGCCAGCAGCTTAGACTCAGGAGTCAATCAGCCCCAGCATTTT	CASSLDSGVNQPQHF
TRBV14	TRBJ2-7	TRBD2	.	TGTGCCAGCAGCCTCCAAAGGGGGACTAGGAACCACGAGCAGTACTTC	CASSLQRGTRNHEQYF
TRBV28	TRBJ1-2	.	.	TGTGCCAGCAGCACTAGGGGGGCAAGGAGCTACACCTTC	CASSTRGARSYTF
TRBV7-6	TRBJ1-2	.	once	TGTGCCAGCAGCTTAGGGGAAGGCAGGGGACCCTATGGCTACACCTTC	CASSLGEGRGPYGYTF
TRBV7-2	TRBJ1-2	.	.	TGTGCCAGCAGCTTATTCCCGGACTCTCCGAGGACCTTC	CASSLFPDSPRTF
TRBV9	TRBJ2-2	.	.	TGTGCCAGCAGCATCCGGACAGAAGCCACCGGGGAGCTGTTTTTT	CASSIRTEATGELFF
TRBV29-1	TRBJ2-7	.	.	TGCAGCGTGGCAGGGGGGGGGACGGGACGATCCTACGAGCAGTACTTC	CSVAGGGTGRSYEQYF
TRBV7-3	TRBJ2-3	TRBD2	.	TGTGCCAGCAGCACCGGGACTAGCGGGACTACGCAGTATTTT	CASSTGTSGTTQYF
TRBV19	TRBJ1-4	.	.	TGTGCCAGTAGTATGGACAGAAATGAAAAACTGTTTTTT	CASSMDRNEKLFF
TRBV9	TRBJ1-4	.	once	TGTGCCAGCAGCCCAACGGAAAGGGCTAGAGAAAAACTGTTTTTT	CASSPTERAREKLFF
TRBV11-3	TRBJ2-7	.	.	TGTGCCAGCAGCTTAGCCGGAATCTTC	CASSLAGIF
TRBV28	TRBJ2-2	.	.	TGTGCCAGCAGGAGGAAACAGGGAATTACCGGGGAGCTGTTTTTT	CASRRKQGITGELFF
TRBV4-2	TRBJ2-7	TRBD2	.	TGTGCCAGCAGCTTGGAGACTAGCGGGCATTACGAGCAGTACTTC	CASSLETSGHYEQYF
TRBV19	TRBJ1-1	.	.	TGTGCCAGTAGTAGTCAGGTTTTGGGCACTGAAGCTTTCTTT	CASSSQVLGTEAFF
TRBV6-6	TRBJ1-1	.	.	TGTGCCAGCAGTTACCATCAGGCACCTGAAGCTTTCTTT	CASSYHQAPEAFF